The 15 T cell receptor beta chains in this list originate from one sample, sequenced in a study of regulatory T cells in long-lasting Graves disease. Researchers made TCR beta libraries by using iRepertoire HTBI primers and running Arm-PCR on CDR3 regions. In TCRdb, the multiplex PCR reads were re-called with MiXCR into one record per CDR3 protein. The sample has about 290,000 distinct CDR3 sequences, under 25% seen once. The time point here: persistent/refractory GD, antithyroid drugs over 5 years with positive TRAb. With RNA extracted from PBMCs as input, the TCR library was made. The input for sequencing was peripheral blood mononuclear cells (PBMCs), taken when the disease was refractory, from a patient treated with antithyroid drugs. The receptor set was obtained from a female donor with Graves disease.

The table lists this clonotype with a few counts. The CDR3 here is CASRRQGEETQYF. CDR3 DNA sequence: TGTGCCAGCAGGCGACAGGGAGAAGAGACCCAGTACTTC. The chain has TRBV6-1 and TRBJ2-5, with 7 positions matching TRBD1. The CDR3 covers 13 residues. V dropped 6 bases and J dropped 3; count of bases not matched to a gene: 4. CDR1 and CDR2 from the germline V gene are MNHNS and SASEGT.

This clonotype has ten or more counts. The chain recombines TRBV5-1 with TRBJ1-1; 8 positions agree with TRBD1. V lost 4 bases to trimming and J lost 5 bases; unmatched junction nucleotides: 7. The CDR3 runs to 14 residues. From germline, CDR1 is SGHRS and CDR2 YFSETQ. The CDR3 here is CASSLGQGRTEAFF. The CDR3 nucleotides read TGCGCCAGCAGCCTCGGACAGGGCAGGACTGAAGCTTTCTTT.

The V and J genes are TRBV19 and TRBJ1-3, with D tentatively TRBD1 (5 bases). Germline assignment: CDR1 LNHDA and CDR2 SQIVND (reference sequence). Trimming took off 7 bases at V and 0 bases at J, with 13 bases between the two ends. The CDR3 has 15 residues. This CDR3 reads CASTKIGGSGNTIYF. CDR3 nucleotide sequence: TGTGCCAGTACCAAGATCGGGGGCTCTGGAAACACCATATATTTT.

This clonotype was seen repeatedly, ten times or more. The gene calls are TRBV2 and TRBJ1-5; D is perhaps TRBD1 (6 bases). The CDR3 runs 15 residues. Germline CDR1 is SNHLY and CDR2 is FYNNEI. V was pared by 3 bases and J by 1 base, with 10 bases between. The CDR3 sequence is CASSEGQGSNQPQHF. Written as DNA, the CDR3 is TGTGCCAGCAGTGAGGGGCAGGGGAGCAATCAGCCCCAGCATTTT. The entire variable domain, with the rest obtained from reference TRBV2 and TRBJ1-5, is as follows: EPEVTQTPSHQVTQMGQEVILRCVPISNHLYFYWYRQILGQKVEFLVSFYNNEISEKSEIFDDQFSVERPDGSNFTLKIRSTKLEDSAMYFCASSEGQGSNQPQHFGDGTRLSIL.

This clonotype was seen ten or more times. The rearrangement joins TRBV7-9 to TRBJ1-1; D is unresolved. The CDR3 runs to 14 residues. V was pared by 4 bases and J by 2 bases, with 11 bases between. Germline-derived CDR1 and CDR2 are SEHNR and FQNEAQ (reference sequence). CDR3 amino acids: CASSYPYSNTEAFF. The CDR3 DNA is TGTGCCAGCAGCTACCCGTACAGTAACACTGAAGCTTTCTTT.

V is TRBV3-1 and J is TRBJ2-2; D not resolved. The CDR3 consists of 15 residues. Between the trimmed V and J ends, which lost 3 bases and 7 bases, there was a span of 15 bases. The germline gives CDR1 LGHDT, CDR2 YNNKEL (reference sequence). DNA for the CDR3: TGTGCCAGCAGCCAGAAAGGAGTTATCGGCGGGGAGCTGTTTTTT. Encoded protein: CASSQKGVIGGELFF. Complete variable domain (other parts from reference TRBV3-1 and TRBJ2-2): DTAVSQTPKYLVTQMGNDKSIKCEQNLGHDTMYWYKQDSKKFLKIMFSYNNKELIINETVPNRFSPKSPDKAHLNLHINSLELGDSAVYFCASSQKGVIGGELFFGEGSRLTVL.

The chain combines TRBV7-9 with TRBJ2-3; D may be TRBD2 (7 bases). Germline CDR1 and CDR2: SEHNR and FQNEAQ (reference sequence). The V and J ends lost 5 bases and 0 bases respectively, with 15 bases between them. This CDR3 has 16 amino acids. The CDR3 here is CASSHRAGHSTDTQYF. The CDR3 DNA reads as TGTGCCAGCAGCCATCGAGCGGGACACAGCACAGATACGCAGTATTTT.

There are many counts of this clonotype. The chain recombines TRBV7-2 with TRBJ1-1; 8 bases match TRBD1. CDR3 size: 15 residues. V gave up 5 bases and J gave up 4 bases; unmatched junction bases: 9. The germline V gene encodes CDR1 SGHTA and CDR2 FQGNSA. CDR3 sequence reads: CASSRRSTGATEAFF. CDR3 in DNA: TGTGCCAGCAGCCGTCGATCGACAGGGGCCACTGAAGCTTTCTTT.

V and J are TRBV28 and TRBJ1-5; D gene ambiguous. The CDR3 consists of 12 residues. Trimming pared 4 bases from V and 6 bases from J, leaving 7 bases between. The germline CDR1 and CDR2 sequences are MDHEN and SYDVKM. CDR3 residues: CASSSFGQPQHF. In nucleotides, the CDR3 is TGTGCCAGCAGTTCATTTGGTCAGCCCCAGCATTTT.

This clonotype was detected ten times or more. This rearrangement joins TRBV6-1 to TRBJ2-5, with 11 bases matching TRBD2. CDR1 and CDR2 from the germline V gene are MNHNS and SASEGT. The J segment lost 5 bases and the V segment lost 6 bases, leaving 8 bases of the junction unmatched. This CDR3 is 15 amino acids long. The CDR3 protein is CASRVAGGPGETQYF. The CDR3 coding sequence is TGTGCCAGCAGGGTAGCGGGAGGGCCGGGGGAGACCCAGTACTTC.

The chain combines TRBV6-5 with TRBJ2-7, with unresolved D. Between the trimmed V and J ends, which lost 2 bases and 2 bases, there was a span of 10 bases. Germline V gene data show CDR1 as MNHEY and CDR2 as SVGAGI. The CDR3 has 14 amino acids. DNA for the CDR3: TGTGCCAGCAGTTACCTAGGCTCTGCCTACGAGCAGTACTTC. It is translated as CASSYLGSAYEQYF.

This clonotype was observed many times. The chain is built from TRBV7-2 and TRBJ2-7; 10 bases agree with TRBD2. The CDR3 consists of 15 residues. V gave up 1 base and J gave up 7 bases; unmatched junction bases: 7. Germline V lookup: CDR1 SGHTA, CDR2 FQGNSA. CDR3 amino acids: CASSLGAGGKPEQYF. CDR3 coding DNA: TGTGCCAGCAGCTTAGGAGCGGGAGGGAAGCCGGAGCAGTACTTC.

This clonotype was seen a handful of times. The chain joins TRBV11-2 to TRBJ1-6; 7 bases match TRBD1. CDR3 length equals 16 residues. V lost 4 bases and J lost 6; bases outside the gene matches: 9. Germline lookup yields CDR1 SGHAT and CDR2 FQNNGV. CDR3 nucleotides: TGTGCCAGCAGCTCACCCCAGACAGGGCCTAATTCACCCCTCCACTTT. It translates to CASSSPQTGPNSPLHF.

V usage is TRBV15 and J usage is TRBJ2-2; 7 nucleotides line up with TRBD1. Germline V gives CDR1 LNHNV, CDR2 YYDKDF (reference sequence). This CDR3 comprises 17 residues. V lost 0 bases and J lost 4; bases outside the gene matches: 8. Here the CDR3 DNA reads TGTGCCACCAGCAGAGATAAACAGGGGTGGGCCACCGGGGAGCTGTTTTTT. Its protein is CATSRDKQGWATGELFF.

The V and J genes are TRBV4-1 and TRBJ1-2, with 10 nucleotides matching TRBD1. The CDR3 contains 15 residues. The trim removed 3 bases at V and 6 bases at J, leaving 7 bases unmatched. Germline V gene sequence: CDR1 MGHRA, CDR2 YSYEKL. The CDR3 protein is CASSQAPGTGDGYTF. Here the CDR3 DNA reads TGCGCCAGCAGCCAGGCCCCCGGGACAGGGGATGGCTACACCTTC.